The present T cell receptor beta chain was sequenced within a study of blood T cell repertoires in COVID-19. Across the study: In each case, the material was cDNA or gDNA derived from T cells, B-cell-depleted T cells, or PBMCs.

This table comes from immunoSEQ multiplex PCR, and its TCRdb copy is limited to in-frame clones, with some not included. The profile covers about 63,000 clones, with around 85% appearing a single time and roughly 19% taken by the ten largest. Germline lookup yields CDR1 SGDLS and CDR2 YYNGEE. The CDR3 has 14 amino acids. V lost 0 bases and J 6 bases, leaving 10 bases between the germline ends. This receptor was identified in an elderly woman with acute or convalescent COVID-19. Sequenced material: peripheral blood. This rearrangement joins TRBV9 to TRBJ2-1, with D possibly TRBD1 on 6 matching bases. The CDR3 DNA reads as TGTGCCAGCAGCGTAGGGGGGCTAAGCAATGAGCAGTTCTTC. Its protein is CASSVGGLSNEQFF.